These 2 T cell receptor beta chains came from one sample sequenced in a study of T cell repertoires in cytomegalovirus infection. Via MiXCR, TCRdb re-called the reads, giving one row per CDR3 protein. In the table there are about 920,000 distinct CDR3 sequences, around a third of which are singletons. The antigens of these receptors remain unknown. Sequenced material: cultured CD8+ T cells from PBMCs, taken from culture after CMV antigen stimulation. Receptors were obtained from a human donor in good health (CMV status not recorded). Some clones in this sample may be carry-over from other donors' samples.

CDR3 sequence: CASSARDGYYNEQFF. DNA for the CDR3: TGTGCCAGCTCAGCCCGGGACGGATATTACAATGAGCAGTTCTTC. The chain employs TRBV18 and TRBJ2-1, with D possibly called TRBD1 or TRBD2 (5 bases each). The CDR3 spans 15 residues. V was shortened by 5 bases and J by 4 bases, with 15 bases between the two germline ends. Germline CDR1 reads KGHSH; CDR2 reads LQKENI. The full variable domain, completed using reference TRBV18 and TRBJ2-1, is NAGVMQNPRHLVRRRGQEARLRCSPMKGHSHVYWYRQLPEEGLKFMVYLQKENIIDESGMPKERFSAEFPKEGPSILRIQQVVRGDSAAYFCASSARDGYYNEQFFGPGTRLTVL.

This clonotype was recorded a few times. The chain employs TRBV12-5 and TRBJ2-7; D gene ambiguous. The CDR3 spans 13 residues. Trimming removed 5 bases from V and 3 bases from J, with 11 bases in between. In germline, CDR1 is LGHNT, CDR2 FRNRAP. The CDR3 coding sequence is TGTGCTAGTGGTCCCCCCCCTCACTACGAGCAGTACTTC. Protein: CASGPPPHYEQYF.